A selection of T cell receptor beta chains follows, all from one sample in a study of identical twins. TCRdb re-called the 5' RACE reads through MiXCR, storing one row per CDR3 protein. Of 450,000 to 650,000 distinct CDR3 sequences listed, approximately 10% are singletons. These records were also assigned to another study, of yellow fever vaccine responses in identical twins.

The sequenced sample consisted of PBMCs. These receptors were taken from a woman aged 18-29 years in good health. Both conserved end residues are part of each CDR3. The D gene is left open where the match is weak. Some rows have no size entry. The others give once, few or many, or a class for an expanded clone.

>TRBJ2-7|many|TRBV11-2|NA
TGTGCCAGCAGCTTTACAGGGGGAGGGAACTACGAGCAGTACTTC
CASSFTGGGNYEQYF
>TRBJ2-5|few|TRBV6-7|NA
TGTGCCAGCAGTTACCCCAACCTATCGGAGACCCAGTACTTC
CASSYPNLSETQYF
>TRBJ1-1|few|TRBV7-9|NA
TGTGCCAGCAGCTCCATGGGCACTGAAGCTTTCTTT
CASSSMGTEAFF
>TRBJ2-2|few|TRBV29-1|NA
TGCAGCGCAGGAAAGTCCATGAACACCGGGGAGCTGTTTTTT
CSAGKSMNTGELFF
>TRBJ2-1|few|TRBV3-1|TRBD2
TGTGCCAGCAGTTCCTGGACTAGCGGGAGTAATGAGCAGTTCTTC
CASSSWTSGSNEQFF
>TRBJ1-2|many|TRBV20-1|NA
TGCAGTGCTAGCAGGAACTATGGCTACACCTTC
CSASRNYGYTF
>TRBJ2-5|many|TRBV5-1|TRBD2
TGCGCCAGCAGCTCAAGCGGGGGGGTGAAGACCCAGTACTTC
CASSSSGGVKTQYF
>TRBJ2-5|few|TRBV5-4|NA
TGTGCCAGCAGCTTGAATTTAGTGTTTGAGGGGCGAAGCGGCCAAGAGACCCAGTACTTC
CASSLNLVFEGRSGQETQYF
>TRBJ1-1|few|TRBV29-1|NA
TGCAGCGTTGGGGCACAGAACACTGAAGCTTTCTTT
CSVGAQNTEAFF
>TRBJ2-1|NA|TRBV20-1|NA
TGCAGTGCTAGTGGGACGGCACACGGTGTGATAAATGAGCAGTTCTTC
CSASGTAHGVINEQFF
>TRBJ2-1|NA|TRBV6-2/TRBV6-3|NA
TGTGCCAGCAGTTACTCCGGACAGCACAATGAGCAGTTCTTC
CASSYSGQHNEQFF
>TRBJ2-1|NA|TRBV9|TRBD2
TGTGCCAGCAGCGTTGGAGTGCGGGGGGCGCGCGATGAGCAGTTCTTC
CASSVGVRGARDEQFF
>TRBJ2-7|few|TRBV6-1|NA
TGTGCCAGCAGTAATATCCCGGAGACCTACGAGCAGTACTTC
CASSNIPETYEQYF
>TRBJ1-5|few|TRBV5-1|TRBD1
TGCGCCAGCAGCCCCGGACAGGCAGATAGCAATCAGCCCCAGCATTTT
CASSPGQADSNQPQHF
>TRBJ2-3|few|TRBV5-1|TRBD2
TGCGCCAGCAGAAGGAGCGGGGGTGGAACAGATACGCAGTATTTT
CASRRSGGGTDTQYF
>TRBJ2-5|NA|TRBV18|TRBD2
TGTGCCAGCTCACCTTCCACGGGAGGGAGGGCCGGAGAGACCCAGTACTTC
CASSPSTGGRAGETQYF
>TRBJ1-3|NA|TRBV6-1|NA
TGTGCCACAAAGCAGGGTATAGGAAACACCATATATTTT
CATKQGIGNTIYF
>TRBJ2-1|NA|TRBV29-1|NA
TGCAGCGCCGTACCCCTAGGTGAGCAGTTCTTC
CSAVPLGEQFF
>TRBJ2-7|few|TRBV7-2|NA
TGTGCCAGCAGCTTAGGGGGAGGTGGAGGCTCCTACGAGCAGTACTTC
CASSLGGGGGSYEQYF
>TRBJ2-6|NA|TRBV12-3/TRBV12-4|NA
TGTGCCAGCACTTTCAACCTGGGCTCTGGGGCCAACGTCCTGACTTTC
CASTFNLGSGANVLTF
>TRBJ2-7|NA|TRBV18|NA
TGTGCCAGCTCACCAAGGTATGGGGATTCCTACGAGCAGTACTTC
CASSPRYGDSYEQYF
>TRBJ2-1|many|TRBV27|NA
TGTGCCAGCAGTTTTCCGTTGGGGAGAGAGTTCTTC
CASSFPLGREFF
>TRBJ2-7|NA|TRBV9|TRBD2
TGTGCCAGCAGCGCTAGCGGGAGTGAGTACGAGCAGTACTTC
CASSASGSEYEQYF
>TRBJ2-2|few|TRBV5-1|NA
TGCGCCAGCAGCTTGGGACAAATGAGGAACACCGGGGAGCTGTTTTTT
CASSLGQMRNTGELFF
>TRBJ2-7|NA|TRBV12-3/TRBV12-4|NA
TGTGCCAGCACCAAAGGGGTGGGATCCTACGAGCAGTACTTC
CASTKGVGSYEQYF
>TRBJ2-5|NA|TRBV11-2|TRBD2
TGTGCCAGCAGCTTACCCGCTGGACTTAGGGCTAGCGGGAGGCAAGAGACCCAGTACTTC
CASSLPAGLRASGRQETQYF
>TRBJ1-5|many|TRBV4-3|NA
TGCGCCAGCAGCCCAGGGGACGTTCGCAATCAGCCCCAGCATTTT
CASSPGDVRNQPQHF
>TRBJ2-3|many|TRBV7-9|TRBD2
TGTGCCAGCAGCCCTCCTTGGGGGCTAGCGGGGATGGATACGCAGTATTTT
CASSPPWGLAGMDTQYF
>TRBJ2-3|NA|TRBV5-1|NA
TGCGCCAGCAGCTTGGCACCGGAGACAGATACGCAGTATTTT
CASSLAPETDTQYF
>TRBJ1-2|few|TRBV9|TRBD1
TGTGCCTCGGGGGCAGGGGGCAGCTATGGCTACACCTTC
CASGAGGSYGYTF
>TRBJ2-1|NA|TRBV6-5|TRBD2
TGTGCCAGCAGTTACTGGGGCGGGAGTGCCAATGAGCAGTTCTTC
CASSYWGGSANEQFF
>TRBJ2-3|NA|TRBV7-8|NA
TGTGCCAGCAGCCTAAACTCCAGGGTTACAGATACGCAGTATTTT
CASSLNSRVTDTQYF
>TRBJ2-7|many|TRBV7-2|TRBD2
TGTGCCAGCAGCTTAGTTGCTTTAGCGGGAATATACGAGCAGTACTTC
CASSLVALAGIYEQYF
>TRBJ2-7|NA|TRBV3-1|TRBD1
TGTGCCAGCAGCCCGTTCCAGGGGGCCCACGAGCAGTACTTC
CASSPFQGAHEQYF
>TRBJ2-1|NA|TRBV3-1|NA
TGTGCCAGCAGCCTGGTTCTAGGTGGGGGTGAGCAGTTCTTC
CASSLVLGGGEQFF
>TRBJ2-3|many|TRBV12-3/TRBV12-4|NA
TGTGCCAGCAGTACTCTCGGGTTCCTGGGGATGATAACGCAGTATTTT
CASSTLGFLGMITQYF
>TRBJ2-3|few|TRBV11-2|TRBD2
TGTGCCAGCAGCTTAGCGATTAGCGGGTTAACAGATACGCAGTATTTT
CASSLAISGLTDTQYF
>TRBJ2-3|many|TRBV28|NA
TGTGCCAGCAGTTTAGACCCCTTCGGGACGCAGTATTTT
CASSLDPFGTQYF
>TRBJ1-2|few|TRBV10-3|NA
TGTGCCATCAGTGAGAAACGGGATGGCTACACCTTC
CAISEKRDGYTF
>TRBJ1-4|many|TRBV29-1|NA
TGCAGCGTCCGGGGGGTAGGGGAAAAACTGTTTTTT
CSVRGVGEKLFF
>TRBJ2-3|many|TRBV20-1|TRBD2
TGCAGTGCTATCACCCTTGAGCGGGACACAGATACGCAGTATTTT
CSAITLERDTDTQYF
>TRBJ2-3|few|TRBV9|TRBD2
TGTGCCAGCAGCGACCAGCGGGGGGGCCAAAATACGCAGTATTTT
CASSDQRGGQNTQYF
>TRBJ2-7|many|TRBV29-1|NA
TGCAGCGTTGACAACTCCGGCGAGCAGTACTTC
CSVDNSGEQYF
>TRBJ2-4|NA|TRBV5-1|NA
TGCGCCAGCAGCTTGGCCGAAAGTCGCAGCATAAACATTCAGTACTTC
CASSLAESRSINIQYF
>TRBJ2-7|few|TRBV4-3|NA
TGCGCCAGCAGCCAAGGTTTTAGCGGTACCTACGAGCAGTACTTC
CASSQGFSGTYEQYF
>TRBJ2-3|NA|TRBV4-1|TRBD2
TGCGCCAGCAGCCCGCGGACAACTAGCGGGGGAAACCCTAGCACAGATACGCAGTATTTT
CASSPRTTSGGNPSTDTQYF
>TRBJ2-3|NA|TRBV2|NA
TGTGCCAGCAGGGAGGGGGCGCATACAGATACGCAGTATTTT
CASREGAHTDTQYF
>TRBJ2-5|few|TRBV4-3|NA
TGCGCCAGCAGCCCGAGCAGGGATATAAAGACCCAGTACTTC
CASSPSRDIKTQYF
>TRBJ1-2|NA|TRBV4-3|NA
TGCGCCAGCAGCCAAGACCCGGGAGCCAACTATGGCTACACCTTC
CASSQDPGANYGYTF
>TRBJ2-7|many|TRBV5-1|TRBD2
TGCGCCAGCAGCTTTTTGGGGACTAGCGCCTCCTACGAGCAGTACTTC
CASSFLGTSASYEQYF
>TRBJ2-7|few|TRBV7-4|NA
TGTGCCACGGAAAGGAACCTGGCGGGGCCTTGGGGTAGCGAGCAGTACTTC
CATERNLAGPWGSEQYF
>TRBJ2-7|few|TRBV15|NA
TGTGCCACCAGCAGAGCCCGGGACCCGACCTCCTACGAGCAGTACTTC
CATSRARDPTSYEQYF
>TRBJ2-1|few|TRBV20-1|TRBD2
TGCAGTGCCCATCCTAGCGGGAGCTACAATGAGCAGTTCTTC
CSAHPSGSYNEQFF
>TRBJ1-1|many|TRBV12-3/TRBV12-4|NA
TGTGCCAGCAGTTTCCTATCCATGAACACTGAAGCTTTCTTT
CASSFLSMNTEAFF
>TRBJ2-1|many|TRBV5-1|NA
TGCGCCAGCAGCGGGGGACGGGTTTCCTACAATGAGCAGTTCTTC
CASSGGRVSYNEQFF
>TRBJ1-1|NA|TRBV5-5|NA
TGTGCCAGCAGCCTTGACTGGGGAGCTTTCTTT
CASSLDWGAFF
>TRBJ2-2|many|TRBV15|NA
TGTGCCACCAGCAGAGCTTCTCGTGGACGCTCGAACACCGGGGAGCTGTTTTTT
CATSRASRGRSNTGELFF
>TRBJ1-2|many|TRBV10-3|NA
TGTGCCATCAGTGAGTCAGCCTACAGAACCTTC
CAISESAYRTF